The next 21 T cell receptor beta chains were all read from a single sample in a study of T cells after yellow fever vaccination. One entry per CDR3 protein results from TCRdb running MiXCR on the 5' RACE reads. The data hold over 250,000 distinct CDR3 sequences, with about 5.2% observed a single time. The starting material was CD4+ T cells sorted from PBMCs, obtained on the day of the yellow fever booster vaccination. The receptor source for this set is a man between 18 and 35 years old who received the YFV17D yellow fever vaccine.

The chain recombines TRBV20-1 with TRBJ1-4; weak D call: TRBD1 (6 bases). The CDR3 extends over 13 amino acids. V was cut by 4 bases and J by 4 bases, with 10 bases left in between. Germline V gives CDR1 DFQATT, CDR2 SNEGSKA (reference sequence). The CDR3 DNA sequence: TGCAGTGCTACACAGGGTCTTAATGAAAAACTGTTTTTT. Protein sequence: CSATQGLNEKLFF.

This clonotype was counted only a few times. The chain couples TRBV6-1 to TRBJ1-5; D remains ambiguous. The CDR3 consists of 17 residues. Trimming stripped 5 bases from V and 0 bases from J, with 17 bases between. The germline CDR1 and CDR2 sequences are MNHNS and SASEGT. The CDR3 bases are TGTGCCAGCAGTATTCTGGGGAGCCTTGATAGCAATCAGCCCCAGCATTTT. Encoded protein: CASSILGSLDSNQPQHF.

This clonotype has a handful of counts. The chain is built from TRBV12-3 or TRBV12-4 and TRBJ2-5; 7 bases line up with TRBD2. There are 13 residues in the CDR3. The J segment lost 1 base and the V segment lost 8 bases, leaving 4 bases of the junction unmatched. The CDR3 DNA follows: TGTGCCAGCCAAGCGGGGACCCAAGAGACCCAGTACTTC. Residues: CASQAGTQETQYF.

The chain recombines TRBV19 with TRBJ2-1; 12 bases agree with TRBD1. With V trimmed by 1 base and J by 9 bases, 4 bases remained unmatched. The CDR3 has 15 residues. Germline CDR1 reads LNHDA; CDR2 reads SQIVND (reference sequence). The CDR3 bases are TGTGCCAGTAGTATAGTCGGGACAGGGGGCAGTGAGCAGTTCTTC. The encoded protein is CASSIVGTGGSEQFF.

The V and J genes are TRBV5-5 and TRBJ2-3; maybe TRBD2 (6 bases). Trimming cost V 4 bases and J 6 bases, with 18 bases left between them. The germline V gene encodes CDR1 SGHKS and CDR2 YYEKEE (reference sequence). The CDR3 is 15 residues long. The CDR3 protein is CASSGNGGREDTQYF. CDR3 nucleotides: TGTGCCAGCAGCGGAAACGGGGGACGAGAGGATACGCAGTATTTT.

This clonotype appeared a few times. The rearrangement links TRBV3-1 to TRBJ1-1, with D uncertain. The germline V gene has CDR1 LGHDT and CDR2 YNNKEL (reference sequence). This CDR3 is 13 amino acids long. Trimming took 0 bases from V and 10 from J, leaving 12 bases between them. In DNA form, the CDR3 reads TGTGCCAGCAGCCAAGATTCATCAAGTTCAGCTTTCTTT. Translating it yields CASSQDSSSSAFF.

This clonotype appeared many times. The CDR3 loop is CSAPAGTEAFF. CDR3 sequence (DNA): TGCAGTGCTCCGGCAGGAACTGAAGCTTTCTTT. This chain joins TRBV20-1 and TRBJ1-1; no definite D call. Germline V gives CDR1 DFQATT, CDR2 SNEGSKA (reference sequence). V was trimmed by 5 bases and J by 5 bases, leaving 9 bases between them. The CDR3 length is 11 residues.

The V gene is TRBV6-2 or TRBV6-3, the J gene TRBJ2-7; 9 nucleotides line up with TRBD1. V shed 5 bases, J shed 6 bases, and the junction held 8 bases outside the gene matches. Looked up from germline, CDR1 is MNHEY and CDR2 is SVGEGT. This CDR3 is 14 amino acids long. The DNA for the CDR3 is TGTGCCAGCAGTACCCACAGGGGGCTCGGCGAGCAGTACGTC. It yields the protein CASSTHRGLGEQYV.

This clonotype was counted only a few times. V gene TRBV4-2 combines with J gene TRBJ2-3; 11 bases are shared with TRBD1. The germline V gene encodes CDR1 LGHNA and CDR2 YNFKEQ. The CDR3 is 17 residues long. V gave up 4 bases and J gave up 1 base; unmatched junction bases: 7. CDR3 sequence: CASSRGQGGRGTDTQYF. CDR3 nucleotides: TGTGCCAGCAGCCGGGGACAGGGGGGTAGGGGCACAGATACGCAGTATTTT.

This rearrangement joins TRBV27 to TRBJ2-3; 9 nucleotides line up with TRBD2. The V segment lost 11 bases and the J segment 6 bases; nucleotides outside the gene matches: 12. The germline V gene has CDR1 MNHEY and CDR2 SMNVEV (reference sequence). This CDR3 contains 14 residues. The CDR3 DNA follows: TGTGCCTCCGGGCTTGCTAGCGGGGCCGATACGCAGTATTTT. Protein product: CASGLASGADTQYF.

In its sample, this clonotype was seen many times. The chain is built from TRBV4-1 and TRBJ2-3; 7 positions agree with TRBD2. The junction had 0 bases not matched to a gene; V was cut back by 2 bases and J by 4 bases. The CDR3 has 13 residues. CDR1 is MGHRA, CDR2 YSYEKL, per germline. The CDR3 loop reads CASSQLAADTQYF. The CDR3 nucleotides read TGCGCCAGCAGCCAACTAGCGGCAGATACGCAGTATTTT.

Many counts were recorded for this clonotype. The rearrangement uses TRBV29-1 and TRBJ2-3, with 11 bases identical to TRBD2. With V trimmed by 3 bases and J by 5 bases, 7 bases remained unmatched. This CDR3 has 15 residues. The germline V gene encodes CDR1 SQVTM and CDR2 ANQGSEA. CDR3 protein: CSVEFSGGAGDTQYF. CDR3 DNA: TGCAGCGTTGAGTTTAGCGGGGGGGCAGGAGATACGCAGTATTTT.

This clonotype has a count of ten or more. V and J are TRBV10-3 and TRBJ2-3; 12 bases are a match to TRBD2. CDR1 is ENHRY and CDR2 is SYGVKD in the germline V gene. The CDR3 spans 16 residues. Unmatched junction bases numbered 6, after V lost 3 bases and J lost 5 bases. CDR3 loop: CAISEGLAGRVDTQYF. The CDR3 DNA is TGTGCCATCAGTGAAGGACTAGCGGGAAGGGTAGATACGCAGTATTTT.

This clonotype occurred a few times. DNA of the CDR3: TGTGCCTGGGGACTCGGTCCAGCTCAATCAGGCCCCCAGCATTTT. Its protein is CAWGLGPAQSGPQHF. The J gene is TRBJ1-5, the V gene TRBV30, with no clear D. Germline lookup yields CDR1 GTSNPN and CDR2 SVGIG (reference sequence). CDR3 length: 15 residues. V lost 5 bases, J lost 10 bases, and 24 bases lay in between.

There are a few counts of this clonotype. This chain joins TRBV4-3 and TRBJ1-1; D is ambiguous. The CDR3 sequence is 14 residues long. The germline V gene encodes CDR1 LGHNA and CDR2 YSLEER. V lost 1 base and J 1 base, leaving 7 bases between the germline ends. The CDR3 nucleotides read TGCGCCAGCAGCCAAGTTCCAGAGAACACTGAAGCTTTCTTT. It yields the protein CASSQVPENTEAFF.

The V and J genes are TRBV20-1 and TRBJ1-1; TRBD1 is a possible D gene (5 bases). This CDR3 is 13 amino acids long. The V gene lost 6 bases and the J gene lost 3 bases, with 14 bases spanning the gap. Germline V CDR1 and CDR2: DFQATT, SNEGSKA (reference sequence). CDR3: CSAAAGGDTEAFF. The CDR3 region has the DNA TGCAGTGCGGCGGCGGGAGGGGACACTGAAGCTTTCTTT.

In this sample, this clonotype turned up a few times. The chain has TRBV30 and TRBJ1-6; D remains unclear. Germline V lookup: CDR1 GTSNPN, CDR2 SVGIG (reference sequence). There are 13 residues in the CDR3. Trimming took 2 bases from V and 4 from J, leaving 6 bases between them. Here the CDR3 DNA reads TGTGCCTGGAGTCTATGGTATAATTCACCCCTCCACTTT. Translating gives CAWSLWYNSPLHF.

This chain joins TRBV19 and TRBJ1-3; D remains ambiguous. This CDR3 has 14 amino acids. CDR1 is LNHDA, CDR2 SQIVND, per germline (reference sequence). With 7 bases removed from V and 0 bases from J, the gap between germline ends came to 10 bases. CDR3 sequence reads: CASTEQVSGNTIYF. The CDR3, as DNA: TGTGCCAGTACCGAACAAGTCTCTGGAAACACCATATATTTT. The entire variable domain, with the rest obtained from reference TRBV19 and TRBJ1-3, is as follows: DGGITQSPKYLFRKEGQNVTLSCEQNLNHDAMYWYRQDPGQGLRLIYYSQIVNDFQKGDIAEGYSVSREKKESFPLTVTSAQKNPTAFYLCASTEQVSGNTIYFGEGSWLTVV.

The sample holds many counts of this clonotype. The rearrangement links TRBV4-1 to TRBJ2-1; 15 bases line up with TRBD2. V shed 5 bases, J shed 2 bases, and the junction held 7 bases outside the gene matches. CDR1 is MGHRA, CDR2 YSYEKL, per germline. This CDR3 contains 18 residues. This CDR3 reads CASSGGLAGGNPYNEQFF. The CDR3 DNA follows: TGCGCCAGCAGCGGGGGACTAGCGGGGGGTAACCCCTACAATGAGCAGTTCTTC.

CDR3 region: CSASPTTNYGYTF. The CDR3 DNA sequence: TGCAGTGCTAGTCCCACAACTAACTATGGCTACACCTTC. This chain connects TRBV20-1 to TRBJ1-2; D not resolved. Per the germline V gene, CDR1 is DFQATT and CDR2 is SNEGSKA (reference sequence). Trimming stripped 3 bases from V and 0 bases from J, with 8 bases between. The CDR3 is made up of 13 amino acids.

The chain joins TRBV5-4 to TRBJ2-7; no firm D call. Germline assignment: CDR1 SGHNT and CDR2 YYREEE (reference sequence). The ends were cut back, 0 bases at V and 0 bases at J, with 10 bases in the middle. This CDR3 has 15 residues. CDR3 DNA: TGTGCCAGCAGCTTGGGGTCTCCTACCTCCTACGAGCAGTACTTC. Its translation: CASSLGSPTSYEQYF.